Below are 32 T cell receptor beta chains sequenced from a single sample in a study of T cell changes during pregnancy in multiple sclerosis. Only in-frame clones appear in the TCRdb table, and some are missing; sequencing was by immunoSEQ multiplex PCR. Seen here are nearly 60,000 clones, less than 95% observed once, and the top ten hold 0.4% to 0.55%. The source was CD4+ T cells from peripheral blood mononuclear cells, collected after pregnancy. The receptors come from a female donor in good health, enrolled as a control in a pregnancy study.

This sequence joins TRBV4-3 and TRBJ2-5; tentatively, D is TRBD2 (7 bases). From germline, CDR1 is LGHNA and CDR2 YSLEER. The CDR3 runs 13 residues. V was shortened by 11 bases and J by 4 bases, with 17 bases between the two germline ends. CDR3 sequence: CAGVGGQVETQYF. CDR3 nucleotide sequence: TGCGCCGGAGTGGGGGGGCAGGTAGAGACCCAGTACTTC.

This sequence joins TRBV19 and TRBJ2-2; a possible D gene is TRBD2 (7 bases). The CDR3 has 15 amino acids. Trimming cost V 8 bases and J 4 bases, with 17 bases left between them. Germline CDR1 and CDR2: LNHDA and SQIVND (reference sequence). CDR3: CASGRVGGLTGELFF. The CDR3 bases are TGTGCCAGTGGGCGCGTGGGGGGGCTCACCGGGGAGCTGTTTTTT.

The chain combines TRBV6-5 with TRBJ2-7, with 7 bases aligning to TRBD2. CDR1 is MNHEY, CDR2 SVGAGI, per germline. V lost 0 bases, J lost 3 bases, and 5 bases stayed unmatched. The CDR3 spans 15 residues. The CDR3: CASSYSASGYYEQYF. The CDR3 DNA follows: TGTGCCAGCAGTTACTCGGCTAGCGGCTACTACGAGCAGTACTTC.

The chain carries TRBV27 and TRBJ1-6, with TRBD1 matching over 8 bases. This CDR3 has 16 residues. Trimming took 2 bases from V and 7 from J; bases not matched to a gene: 7. Germline values: CDR1 MNHEY, CDR2 SMNVEV (reference sequence). The CDR3 sequence is CASSLIVTGVNSPLHF. CDR3 DNA: TGTGCCAGCAGTTTAATTGTGACAGGGGTAAATTCACCCCTCCACTTT.

This clone was counted once. This chain uses TRBV5-8 with TRBJ2-7; 12 bases agree with TRBD1. CDR3 length: 16 residues. The V gene's germline CDR1 is SGHTS and CDR2 YDEGEE. The V gene end was trimmed by 0 bases and the J gene end by 3 bases; junction bases not matched to a gene: 4. The CDR3 is CASSLAGTGGLYEQYF. For the CDR3, the DNA is TGTGCCAGCAGCTTGGCTGGGACAGGGGGCCTCTACGAGCAGTACTTC.

The chain uses TRBV5-8 and TRBJ1-4, with 7 positions matching TRBD1. The V segment lost 5 bases and the J segment 8 bases; nucleotides outside the gene matches: 9. The CDR3 runs 14 residues. Germline values: CDR1 SGHTS, CDR2 YDEGEE. The CDR3: CASRWTGGNEKLFF. CDR3 in DNA: TGTGCCAGCAGATGGACAGGAGGAAACGAAAAACTGTTTTTT.

The chain combines TRBV4-1 with TRBJ1-5; D is unclear. This CDR3 region has 17 residues. V was pared by 1 base and J by 5 bases, with 18 bases between. Germline-derived CDR1 and CDR2 are MGHRA and YSYEKL. CDR3 sequence (DNA): TGCGCCAGCAGCCAAGTCGGAGGGCGCGGGAAGGATCAGCCCCAGCATTTT. Translated: CASSQVGGRGKDQPQHF.

This chain connects TRBV6-5 to TRBJ2-3, with 14 bases identical to TRBD2. After removal of 8 bases from V and 6 bases from J, the junction contained 4 bases not matched to a gene. CDR1 is MNHEY and CDR2 is SVGAGI in the germline V gene. The CDR3 length is 14 residues. The CDR3 region has the DNA TGTGCCAGCGGACTAGCGGGGGGATGGGATACGCAGTATTTT. It is translated as CASGLAGGWDTQYF.

The chain couples TRBV5-4 to TRBJ1-1; D is perhaps TRBD1 (6 bases). The CDR3 extends over 15 amino acids. The germline V and J ends were trimmed by 3 bases and 2 bases, with 14 bases remaining between them. The germline V gene has CDR1 SGHNT and CDR2 YYREEE (reference sequence). CDR3 in DNA: TGTGCCAGCAGCTCTCCAGGGGAGGGAAACACTGAAGCTTTCTTT. It yields the protein CASSSPGEGNTEAFF.

The chain combines TRBV19 with TRBJ2-5, with 7 bases fitting TRBD1. Looked up from germline, CDR1 is LNHDA and CDR2 is SQIVND (reference sequence). The CDR3 runs 14 residues. The ends lost 4 bases at V and 4 bases at J; junction bases unmatched: 6. CDR3 coding DNA: TGTGCCAGTAGTAGGGGGACAGCAACAGAGACCCAGTACTTC. It is translated as CASSRGTATETQYF.

CDR3 nucleotides: TGCGCCAGCAGCGTGACAGGGCTTGGAAACACCATATATTTT. It encodes CASSVTGLGNTIYF. This chain joins TRBV4-1 and TRBJ1-3, with 7 bases fitting TRBD1. CDR1 and CDR2 from the germline V gene are MGHRA and YSYEKL. With V trimmed by 5 bases and J by 3 bases, 4 bases remained unmatched. The CDR3 spans 14 residues.

The rearrangement links TRBV25-1 to TRBJ2-5, with a possible D match to TRBD1 (6 bases). V gave up 2 bases and J gave up 4 bases, with 8 bases separating them. The germline CDR1 and CDR2 sequences are MGHDK and SYGVNS. This CDR3 contains 13 residues. The CDR3 sequence is CASSERRGETQYF. The CDR3 bases are TGTGCCAGCAGTGAACGCAGGGGAGAGACCCAGTACTTC.

This clone was detected once. The chain uses TRBV6-1 and TRBJ1-4; TRBD1 matches at 7 bases. Per germline, CDR1 MNHNS and CDR2 SASEGT. There are 14 residues in the CDR3. Trimming at V came to 3 bases and at J to 6 bases, leaving 4 bases not matched to a gene. This CDR3 reads CASSEAGGYEKLFF. CDR3 bases: TGTGCCAGCAGTGAGGCAGGGGGGTATGAAAAACTGTTTTTT.

This chain uses TRBV19 with TRBJ1-2, with 7 bases identical to TRBD1. The length of the CDR3 is 16 residues. V gave up 4 bases and J gave up 3 bases; unmatched junction bases: 11. Germline CDR1 LNHDA, CDR2 SQIVND (reference sequence). The CDR3 here is CASSRKGGTADYGYTF. The CDR3 region has the DNA TGTGCCAGTAGTAGAAAGGGCGGGACAGCAGACTATGGCTACACCTTC.

The V call is TRBV11-2, the J call TRBJ2-1; TRBD2 agrees at 10 bases. Germline CDR1 reads SGHAT; CDR2 reads FQNNGV. The CDR3 contains 15 residues. J was trimmed by 2 bases and V by 4 bases; bases with no gene match: 2. CDR3 in amino acids: CASSYSGGAYNEQFF. The CDR3 DNA reads as TGTGCCAGCAGCTACAGCGGGGGGGCCTACAATGAGCAGTTCTTC.

The gene calls are TRBV27 and TRBJ2-7; tentative D call: TRBD1 (7 bases). Per germline, CDR1 MNHEY and CDR2 SMNVEV (reference sequence). Trimming took off 3 bases at V and 7 bases at J, with 16 bases between the two ends. The CDR3 contains 14 residues. The CDR3 region has the DNA TGTGCCAGCAGTTTCCGCGGGACAGCCAGGGAGCAGTACTTC. Translated, it gives CASSFRGTAREQYF.

This chain connects TRBV30 to TRBJ2-2; D remains unclear. The V and J ends lost 3 bases and 1 base respectively, with 6 bases between them. This CDR3 has 13 residues. Germline V gives CDR1 GTSNPN, CDR2 SVGIG (reference sequence). The CDR3 nucleotides read TGTGCCTGGAGGAGACTGAACACCGGGGAGCTGTTTTTT. Its translation: CAWRRLNTGELFF. Combining the CDR3 with reference TRBV30 and TRBJ2-2 gives the whole variable domain SQTIHQWPATLVQPVGSPLSLECTVEGTSNPNLYWYRQAAGRGLQLLFYSVGIGQISSEVPQNLSASRPQDRQFILSSKKLLLSDSGFYLCAWRRLNTGELFFGEGSRLTVL.

The chain joins TRBV7-2 to TRBJ1-3; unclear D gene. This CDR3 is built from 15 residues. Trimming left V 4 bases short and J 0 bases short, with 10 bases between. Per germline, CDR1 SGHTA and CDR2 FQGNSA. The CDR3 here is CASSSQLGSGNTIYF. Written as DNA, the CDR3 is TGTGCCAGCAGCTCCCAACTAGGCTCTGGAAACACCATATATTTT.

J is TRBJ1-4 and V is TRBV11-3; 9 nucleotides align to TRBD1. Looked up from germline, CDR1 is SGHNT and CDR2 is YENEEA. This CDR3 contains 15 residues. After removal of 0 bases from V and 6 bases from J, the junction contained 2 bases not matched to a gene. Here the CDR3 DNA reads TGTGCCAGCAGCTTAGAGGACAGGGGTTATGAAAAACTGTTTTTT. It yields the protein CASSLEDRGYEKLFF.

This chain connects TRBV9 to TRBJ2-1; D is perhaps TRBD2 (7 bases). Germline V gives CDR1 SGDLS, CDR2 YYNGEE. This CDR3 comprises 14 residues. V lost 6 bases to trimming and J lost 5 bases, with 15 bases between them. CDR3: CASNDGGPNNEQFF. The CDR3, as DNA: TGTGCCAGCAACGACGGGGGGCCCAACAATGAGCAGTTCTTC.

This chain connects TRBV12-5 to TRBJ2-7; possible D gene TRBD2, 7 bases. The V gene lost 0 bases and the J gene lost 7 bases, with 28 bases spanning the gap. The V gene's germline CDR1 is LGHNT and CDR2 FRNRAP. The CDR3 loop spans 19 amino acids. CDR3 DNA sequence: TGTGCTAGTGGTTTGGTACTGGGGGGGGGCGGACGGACTCCGGGGGAGCAGTACTTC. It translates to CASGLVLGGGGRTPGEQYF.

This clone was counted a few times. The chain has TRBV4-1 and TRBJ2-2; D might be TRBD2 (5 bases). V was clipped by 3 bases and J by 1 base, with 15 bases between them. Germline loops: CDR1 MGHRA, CDR2 YSYEKL. The CDR3 has 17 amino acids. The CDR3: CASSHTAERKNTGELFF. CDR3 DNA sequence: TGCGCCAGCAGCCACACGGCCGAGCGGAAGAACACCGGGGAGCTGTTTTTT.

CDR3 bases: TGTGCCAGCGTCAGGAATCAAGAGACCCAGTACTTC. As protein: CASVRNQETQYF. The genes are TRBV6-1 and TRBJ2-5, with D unresolved. The CDR3 sequence is 12 residues long. Trimming took 8 bases from V and 2 from J, leaving 9 bases between them. Looked up from germline, CDR1 is MNHNS and CDR2 is SASEGT.

V gene TRBV6-4 combines with J gene TRBJ2-1; D may be TRBD1 (5 bases). Trimming took 0 bases from V and 5 from J, leaving 5 bases between them. In germline, CDR1 is MRHNA, CDR2 SNTAGT. The CDR3 runs to 13 residues. The CDR3 nucleotides are TGTGCCAGCAGTGACTCGGACAACAATGAGCAGTTCTTC. Amino acid sequence: CASSDSDNNEQFF.

The genes are TRBV10-3 and TRBJ2-4; TRBD1 might be the D (6 bases). The CDR3 runs 17 residues. The germline V gene encodes CDR1 ENHRY and CDR2 SYGVKD. V lost 5 bases, J lost 0 bases, and 17 bases lay in between. The CDR3 spells CAISQGGTGLAKNIQYF. The CDR3 DNA sequence: TGTGCCATCAGTCAAGGGGGAACTGGTCTAGCCAAAAACATTCAGTACTTC.

This chain links TRBV5-4 with TRBJ1-2, with TRBD1 as a possible D gene (5 bases). This CDR3 region has 15 residues. Germline CDR1 and CDR2: SGHNT and YYREEE (reference sequence). Trimming took 5 bases from V and 4 from J, leaving 18 bases between them. CDR3 sequence: CASRGEVGLVYGYTF. The DNA for the CDR3 is TGTGCCAGCAGGGGGGAGGTCGGTCTAGTCTATGGCTACACCTTC.

V usage is TRBV25-1 and J usage is TRBJ2-5; TRBD1 is a possible D gene (5 bases). In germline, CDR1 is MGHDK, CDR2 SYGVNS. The CDR3 totals 14 residues. Between the trimmed V and J ends, which lost 0 bases and 5 bases, there was a span of 10 bases. Written as DNA, the CDR3 is TGTGCCAGCAGTGAATATTGGGGCGCTGAGACCCAGTACTTC. Its protein product is CASSEYWGAETQYF. The full variable domain, with the rest looked up from reference TRBV25-1 and TRBJ2-5, is EADIYQTPRYLVIGTGKKITLECSQTMGHDKMYWYQQDPGMELHLIHYSYGVNSTEKGDLSSESTVSRIRTEHFPLTLESARPSHTSQYLCASSEYWGAETQYFGPGTRLLVL.

The genes are TRBV19 and TRBJ1-1; D is undetermined. Trimming cost V 7 bases and J 1 base, with 7 bases left between them. Germline V gene data show CDR1 as LNHDA and CDR2 as SQIVND (reference sequence). The CDR3 loop spans 12 amino acids. CDR3 in DNA: TGTGCCAGTATCTATAGGAACACTGAAGCTTTCTTT. It translates to CASIYRNTEAFF. The whole variable domain, filled in from reference TRBV19 and TRBJ1-1, reads DGGITQSPKYLFRKEGQNVTLSCEQNLNHDAMYWYRQDPGQGLRLIYYSQIVNDFQKGDIAEGYSVSREKKESFPLTVTSAQKNPTAFYLCASIYRNTEAFFGQGTRLTVV.

The chain uses TRBV19 and TRBJ1-1; TRBD1 might be the D (5 bases). Trimming pared 3 bases from V and 4 bases from J, leaving 15 bases between. The CDR3 runs to 15 residues. Per the germline V gene, CDR1 is LNHDA and CDR2 is SQIVND (reference sequence). This CDR3 is CASSMTRIQVTEAFF. CDR3 DNA: TGTGCCAGTAGTATGACAAGAATACAGGTCACTGAAGCTTTCTTT.

The V call is TRBV11-3, the J call TRBJ1-1, with D unclear. Trimming removed 2 bases from V and 7 bases from J, with 11 bases in between. The CDR3 runs to 13 residues. Per the germline V gene, CDR1 is SGHNT and CDR2 is YENEEA. CDR3 DNA: TGTGCCAGCAGCTTAAAGGGAGCCCATGAAGCTTTCTTT. Its protein is CASSLKGAHEAFF.

CDR3 loop: CASSLGQTTDTQYF. Here the CDR3 DNA reads TGTGCCAGCAGCTTGGGGCAGACCACAGATACGCAGTATTTT. V and J are TRBV7-3 and TRBJ2-3; tentatively, D is TRBD1 (5 bases). The V end was cut by 3 bases, the J end by 2 bases, with 9 bases between. The germline CDR1 and CDR2 sequences are SGHTA and FQGTGA. There are 14 residues in the CDR3. Supplemented by reference TRBV7-3 and TRBJ2-3, the full variable domain reads GAGVSQTPSNKVTEKGKYVELRCDPISGHTALYWYRQSLGQGPEFLIYFQGTGAADDSGLPNDRFFAVRPEGSVSTLKIQRTERGDSAVYLCASSLGQTTDTQYFGPGTRLTVL.

The chain recombines TRBV7-9 with TRBJ2-5; TRBD1 might be the D (6 bases). V was cut by 4 bases and J by 2 bases, with 14 bases left in between. Germline V gene data show CDR1 as SEHNR and CDR2 as FQNEAQ (reference sequence). CDR3 size: 15 residues. CDR3 DNA sequence: TGTGCCAGCAGCTACCCGACAGGTTGGCAAGAGACCCAGTACTTC. Its translation: CASSYPTGWQETQYF.